This T cell receptor (beta chain) emerged from a study of neurological immune-mediated disorders. One entry per CDR3 protein, called by TCRdb with MiXCR from the 5' RACE reads. The table has fewer than 40,000 distinct CDR3 sequences, about 4.4% seen once. Individuals who volunteered at a blood bank located in Maryland, USA, made up the group of healthy controls. This CDR3 spans 14 amino acids. The V gene lost 1 base and the J gene lost 1 base, with 2 bases spanning the gap. CDR1 is MGHDK and CDR2 is SYGVNS in the germline V gene. The clonotype was recovered from a man aged 18 to 29 in good health. The sequenced sample was CD4+ T cells from blood. The chain couples TRBV25-1 to TRBJ2-6; D uncertain. The CDR3 DNA follows: TGTGCCAGCAGTGAATGGTCTGGGGCCAACGTCCTGACTTTC. This encodes CASSEWSGANVLTF.